The entry that follows covers one TCR beta chain sequence. Its antigen is still unknown. The sample comes from a study of brain metastases from non-small cell lung cancer. Repertoires were generated with immunoSEQ multiplex PCR, while TCRdb's copy carries only in-frame clones and drops some. The data show about 8,000 clones, around 85% seen once. Study outcomes and limitations: Expanded T-cell clones appeared in around 60% of brain metastases over primaries. T-cell infiltration was lower in brain metastases than primaries (P < 0.001).

The length of the CDR3 is 15 residues. V was clipped by 3 bases and J by 3 bases, with 15 bases between them. Germline CDR1 LGHNA, CDR2 YSLEER. This chain joins TRBV4-3 and TRBJ2-7; tentatively, D is TRBD2 (5 bases). The sample taken for sequencing was primary lung tumor tissue. This clonotype was obtained from a donor aged 40 or over with non-small cell lung cancer. This CDR3 is CASSQQSFGDYEQYF. The CDR3 DNA reads as TGCGCCAGCAGCCAGCAAAGCTTCGGGGACTACGAGCAGTACTTC.